The clone carrying this T cell receptor beta chain was detected many times. What it binds is not known. RNA transcripts were the template for amplifying TCR beta CDR3 regions. HTBI primers were employed in a first-round RT-PCR of the TCR CDR3. Each CDR3 protein is one row after TCRdb ran MiXCR on the multiplex PCR reads. In the table there are a few hundred thousand distinct CDR3 sequences, roughly 15% of which are singletons. These data are taken from a study of T cells in Graves' hyperthyroidism and ophthalmopathy. Study-wide results and caveats: A 13 V-J signature model discriminated ophthalmopathy versus stable hyperthyroidism.

The study defined stable Graves' hyperthyroidism as no ophthalmopathy progression within 18 months. CDR1 is MNHNS and CDR2 is SASEGT in the germline V gene. The CDR3 is 13 amino acids. Trimming left V 2 bases short and J 5 bases short, with 6 bases between. The source material was blood. The chain is built from TRBV6-1 and TRBJ2-2; no clear D. The clonotype originates from a woman under 30 with Graves' hyperthyroidism. The DNA for the CDR3 is TGTGCCAGCAGTGAACTAGAGACCGGGGAGCTGTTTTTT. Amino acid sequence: CASSELETGELFF.